This T cell receptor beta chain was obtained from a study of blood T cell repertoires in COVID-19. Germline CDR1 is SGHAT and CDR2 is FQNNGV. The CDR3 contains 15 residues. Trimming at V came to 3 bases and at J to 7 bases, leaving 6 bases not matched to a gene. A single count supports this clone. Repertoires were generated with immunoSEQ multiplex PCR, while TCRdb's copy carries only in-frame clones and drops some. The sample lists some 150,000 clones, over 80% occurring once. The rearrangement links TRBV11-2 to TRBJ2-3; TRBD2 matches 11 bases. Sequenced: peripheral blood. The TCR comes from a man aged 50 to 60 with active COVID-19. CDR3 region: CASSLVPSGRHTQYF. CDR3 in DNA: TGTGCCAGCAGCTTGGTACCTAGCGGGAGGCATACGCAGTATTTT. Combining the CDR3 with reference TRBV11-2 and TRBJ2-3 gives the whole variable domain EAGVAQSPRYKIIEKRQSVAFWCNPISGHATLYWYQQILGQGPKLLIQFQNNGVVDDSQLPKDRFSAERLKGVDSTLKIQPAKLEDSAVYLCASSLVPSGRHTQYFGPGTRLTVL.